These T cell receptor beta chains were read from a single sample in a study of control samples from healthy donors and cancer patients. Some clones are missing from TCRdb's copy, which holds only in-frame ones; the method was immunoSEQ multiplex PCR. The sample lists about 160,000 clones; 90% to 95% were seen once. Sequenced material: blood. The source of these receptors is an older woman in good health. The CDR3 runs from the conserved cysteine through the conserved F or W. D genes are given only for firm matches. For some rows the clone size is stated as once, few or many, or as a class when expanded; others skip it.

CDR3 DNA: TGCGCCAGCAGCTTCCGGACGGACTCCTACGAGCAGTACTTC; CDR3 protein: CASSFRTDSYEQYF; clone size: -; D gene: -; V gene: TRBV5-1; J gene: TRBJ2-7
CDR3 DNA: TGCGCCAGCAGCCAAAATAACAGGGGGCGCGATGAAAAACTGTTTTTT; CDR3 protein: CASSQNNRGRDEKLFF; clone size: -; D gene: TRBD1; V gene: TRBV4-3; J gene: TRBJ1-4
CDR3 DNA: TGTGCCATCAGCGAGTACTCTGGGGCCAACGTCCTGACTTTC; CDR3 protein: CAISEYSGANVLTF; clone size: -; D gene: -; V gene: TRBV10-3; J gene: TRBJ2-6
CDR3 DNA: TGTGCCAGCAGCTTAATGGGGGGCCAAGAGACCCAGTACTTC; CDR3 protein: CASSLMGGQETQYF; clone size: -; D gene: -; V gene: TRBV7-3; J gene: TRBJ2-5
CDR3 DNA: TGTGCCAGCAGCTGGACCGGGACAGGGAATCACGAGCAGTACTTC; CDR3 protein: CASSWTGTGNHEQYF; clone size: -; D gene: TRBD1; V gene: TRBV5-6; J gene: TRBJ2-7
CDR3 DNA: TGTGCCAGCAGTTTCAGGGGGTTTGATAATGGCTACACCTTC; CDR3 protein: CASSFRGFDNGYTF; clone size: -; D gene: TRBD1; V gene: TRBV27; J gene: TRBJ1-2
CDR3 DNA: TGTGCCAGCAGCGTAGAATCACAGGGCTACTCTGGAAACACCATATATTTT; CDR3 protein: CASSVESQGYSGNTIYF; clone size: -; D gene: -; V gene: TRBV9; J gene: TRBJ1-3
CDR3 DNA: TGCAGCGCACGGACAGACATGAACACTGAAGCTTTCTTT; CDR3 protein: CSARTDMNTEAFF; clone size: once; D gene: -; V gene: TRBV29-1; J gene: TRBJ1-1
CDR3 DNA: TGCGCCAGCAGCTTGATCGGGACAGGGGGTGGTTCAAACTATGGCTACACCTTC; CDR3 protein: CASSLIGTGGGSNYGYTF; clone size: -; D gene: TRBD1; V gene: TRBV5-1; J gene: TRBJ1-2
CDR3 DNA: TGTGCCAGTAGTAAACTCGGGACGCTCACCCCCCTATATGGCTACACCTTC; CDR3 protein: CASSKLGTLTPLYGYTF; clone size: -; D gene: -; V gene: TRBV19; J gene: TRBJ1-2
CDR3 DNA: TGCGCCAGCAGCTTAACGGGGGATCGCACAGATACGCAGTATTTT; CDR3 protein: CASSLTGDRTDTQYF; clone size: -; D gene: -; V gene: TRBV5-1; J gene: TRBJ2-3
CDR3 DNA: TGTGCCAGCAAGTTTAATAGGGGCGATACGCAGTATTTT; CDR3 protein: CASKFNRGDTQYF; clone size: -; D gene: -; V gene: TRBV12-3/TRBV12-4; J gene: TRBJ2-3
CDR3 DNA: TGTGCCAGCAGCCAAGGGACAGGGATGGACTATGGCTACACCTTC; CDR3 protein: CASSQGTGMDYGYTF; clone size: -; D gene: TRBD1; V gene: TRBV7-2; J gene: TRBJ1-2
CDR3 DNA: TGTGCTAGTGGTTTGCCAAGGACTAGCGGGGGGGCCGGTGGGCAGTTCTTC; CDR3 protein: CASGLPRTSGGAGGQFF; clone size: -; D gene: TRBD2; V gene: TRBV12-5; J gene: TRBJ2-1
CDR3 DNA: TGTGCCAGCAGCTTCCAGGGGGCGAGCACTGAAGCTTTCTTT; CDR3 protein: CASSFQGASTEAFF; clone size: -; D gene: TRBD1; V gene: TRBV7-9; J gene: TRBJ1-1
CDR3 DNA: TGTGCCACCAGCAGAGATTTAAACCCCGGGGAGCTGTTTTTT; CDR3 protein: CATSRDLNPGELFF; clone size: -; D gene: -; V gene: TRBV15; J gene: TRBJ2-2
CDR3 DNA: TGTGCCAGCAGCGCGAGACAGGCCGATAATTCACCCCTCCACTTT; CDR3 protein: CASSARQADNSPLHF; clone size: -; D gene: -; V gene: TRBV9; J gene: TRBJ1-6
CDR3 DNA: TGTGCCAGCAGTAACCGACAGGGCCGCCCCTACAACGAGCAGTTCTTC; CDR3 protein: CASSNRQGRPYNEQFF; clone size: -; D gene: TRBD1; V gene: TRBV5-6; J gene: TRBJ2-1
CDR3 DNA: TGTGCCAGTAGTAAAGAAACAGGGGCTAATGAAAAACTGTTTTTT; CDR3 protein: CASSKETGANEKLFF; clone size: -; D gene: TRBD1; V gene: TRBV19; J gene: TRBJ1-4
CDR3 DNA: TGCGCCAGCCGGCGGACAAGCCAAGAGACCCAGTACTTC; CDR3 protein: CASRRTSQETQYF; clone size: -; D gene: -; V gene: TRBV5-1; J gene: TRBJ2-5
CDR3 DNA: TGTGCCAGCAGCAATGAGGCCCGGGGGCGAGAGACCCAGTACTTC; CDR3 protein: CASSNEARGRETQYF; clone size: -; D gene: -; V gene: TRBV3-1/TRBV3-2; J gene: TRBJ2-5
CDR3 DNA: TGCGCCAGCAGCTTCGATAATTCACCCCTCCACTTT; CDR3 protein: CASSFDNSPLHF; clone size: -; D gene: -; V gene: TRBV5-1; J gene: TRBJ1-6
CDR3 DNA: TGTGCCAGCAGTTACTCGAATAGAATGAACACTGAAGCTTTCTTT; CDR3 protein: CASSYSNRMNTEAFF; clone size: -; D gene: -; V gene: TRBV6-5; J gene: TRBJ1-1
CDR3 DNA: TGTGCCAGTATCGGGTTTACAGGGGGCGATGGCTACACCTTC; CDR3 protein: CASIGFTGGDGYTF; clone size: -; D gene: TRBD1; V gene: TRBV19; J gene: TRBJ1-2
CDR3 DNA: TGTGCCAGCAGCTCCCACAGGGGAACCTATAATTCACCCCTCCACTTT; CDR3 protein: CASSSHRGTYNSPLHF; clone size: -; D gene: TRBD1; V gene: TRBV7-2; J gene: TRBJ1-6
CDR3 DNA: TGTGCCAGCAGTGCACGAGGGGGCGCGTGGGGCTACACCTTC; CDR3 protein: CASSARGGAWGYTF; clone size: -; D gene: TRBD1; V gene: TRBV27; J gene: TRBJ1-2
CDR3 DNA: TGCAGCGTTGTGTGGGGCCCTAACTATGGCTACACCTTC; CDR3 protein: CSVVWGPNYGYTF; clone size: -; D gene: -; V gene: TRBV29-1; J gene: TRBJ1-2
CDR3 DNA: TGTGCCAGCAGCCGAACGTTCGGGAATTCGGATAATTCACCCCTCCACTTT; CDR3 protein: CASSRTFGNSDNSPLHF; clone size: -; D gene: -; V gene: TRBV11-3; J gene: TRBJ1-6
CDR3 DNA: TGCGCCAGCAGCCCACGCAGCGGGGGCGAGGAGACCCAGTACTTC; CDR3 protein: CASSPRSGGEETQYF; clone size: -; D gene: TRBD2; V gene: TRBV4-1; J gene: TRBJ2-5
CDR3 DNA: TGCGCCAGCAGCCAAGATCCCCAGGTCTCCTACGAGCAGTACTTC; CDR3 protein: CASSQDPQVSYEQYF; clone size: few; D gene: -; V gene: TRBV4-3; J gene: TRBJ2-7
CDR3 DNA: TGTGCCAGCAGCCAAGTAGAGAGTGGGCAGAGTACTGAAGCTTTCTTT; CDR3 protein: CASSQVESGQSTEAFF; clone size: -; D gene: -; V gene: TRBV3-1/TRBV3-2; J gene: TRBJ1-1
CDR3 DNA: TGTGCCAGCAGTTACTGGGAGAACACCGGGGAGCTGTTTTTT; CDR3 protein: CASSYWENTGELFF; clone size: once; D gene: -; V gene: TRBV6-2/TRBV6-3; J gene: TRBJ2-2
CDR3 DNA: TGTGCCAGCAAGGCCGGGACAGTGAATTCACCCCTCCACTTT; CDR3 protein: CASKAGTVNSPLHF; clone size: few; D gene: TRBD1; V gene: TRBV28; J gene: TRBJ1-6
CDR3 DNA: TGTGCCAGCAGTGAATGGGGTTCCCATCAGCCCCAGCATTTT; CDR3 protein: CASSEWGSHQPQHF; clone size: -; D gene: -; V gene: TRBV2; J gene: TRBJ1-5
CDR3 DNA: TGTGCCAGCAGTTACGGGACGAGAACGGAGCAGTACTTC; CDR3 protein: CASSYGTRTEQYF; clone size: -; D gene: -; V gene: TRBV6-2/TRBV6-3; J gene: TRBJ2-7
CDR3 DNA: TGTGCCAGCAGTTTGGGCGTCGTGAACACTGAAGCTTTCTTT; CDR3 protein: CASSLGVVNTEAFF; clone size: -; D gene: -; V gene: TRBV27; J gene: TRBJ1-1
CDR3 DNA: TGTGCCAGCAGCCCCGGAGCGGGACAGGCAACTAATGAAAAACTGTTTTTT; CDR3 protein: CASSPGAGQATNEKLFF; clone size: -; D gene: TRBD1; V gene: TRBV5-6; J gene: TRBJ1-4
CDR3 DNA: TGTGCCAGCAGCCCTAGAGTAGGCAGCACAAACATTCAGTACTTC; CDR3 protein: CASSPRVGSTNIQYF; clone size: -; D gene: -; V gene: TRBV11-2; J gene: TRBJ2-4
CDR3 DNA: TGTGCCAGCAGTTTATCGGGGGGTGGAGATACGCAGTATTTT; CDR3 protein: CASSLSGGGDTQYF; clone size: -; D gene: -; V gene: TRBV27; J gene: TRBJ2-3
CDR3 DNA: TGTGCCAGCAGCCCAACTTCAGGGAGCAATCAGCCCCAGCATTTT; CDR3 protein: CASSPTSGSNQPQHF; clone size: -; D gene: -; V gene: TRBV3-1/TRBV3-2; J gene: TRBJ1-5
CDR3 DNA: TGTGCCAGCAGCCTCATCCATGGGATTCCTTACGAGCAGTACTTC; CDR3 protein: CASSLIHGIPYEQYF; clone size: medium-sized; D gene: -; V gene: TRBV14; J gene: TRBJ2-7
CDR3 DNA: TGTGCCAGTAGTCCGCGGACAGGGGTTAATGAAAAACTGTTTTTT; CDR3 protein: CASSPRTGVNEKLFF; clone size: once; D gene: TRBD1; V gene: TRBV19; J gene: TRBJ1-4
CDR3 DNA: TGCAGCGTCGCGGGACAGATGAACACTGAAGCTTTCTTT; CDR3 protein: CSVAGQMNTEAFF; clone size: -; D gene: TRBD1; V gene: TRBV29-1; J gene: TRBJ1-1